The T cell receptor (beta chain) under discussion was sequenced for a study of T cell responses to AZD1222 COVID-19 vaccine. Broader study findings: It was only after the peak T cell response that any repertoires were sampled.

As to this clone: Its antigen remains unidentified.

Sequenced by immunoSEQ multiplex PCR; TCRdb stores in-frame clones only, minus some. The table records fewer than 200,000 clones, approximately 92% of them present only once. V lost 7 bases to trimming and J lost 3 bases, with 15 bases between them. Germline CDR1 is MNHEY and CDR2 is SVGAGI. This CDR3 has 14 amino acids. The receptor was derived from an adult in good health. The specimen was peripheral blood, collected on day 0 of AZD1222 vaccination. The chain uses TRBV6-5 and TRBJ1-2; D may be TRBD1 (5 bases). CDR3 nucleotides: TGTGCCAGCACGGGGCAGACTACGGACTATGGCTACACCTTC. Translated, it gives CASTGQTTDYGYTF.